This T cell receptor beta chain was sequenced for a study of blood T cell repertoires in COVID-19. The trim removed 8 bases at V and 7 bases at J, leaving 5 bases unmatched. The CDR3 length is 12 residues. TCRdb keeps only in-frame clones here, not all; method: immunoSEQ multiplex PCR. The sample gives 98,000 or so clones, less than 90% of which show up once; roughly 4.6% is in the top ten. The chain has TRBV12-3 or TRBV12-4 and TRBJ1-2; the match to TRBD1 covers 9 bases. Sequenced sample: peripheral blood. This sequence originates from a human donor in a cohort sampled during active COVID-19. As DNA, the CDR3 is TGTGCCAGCGGACAGGGGTCAAGTGGCTACACCTTC. Its translation is CASGQGSSGYTF.